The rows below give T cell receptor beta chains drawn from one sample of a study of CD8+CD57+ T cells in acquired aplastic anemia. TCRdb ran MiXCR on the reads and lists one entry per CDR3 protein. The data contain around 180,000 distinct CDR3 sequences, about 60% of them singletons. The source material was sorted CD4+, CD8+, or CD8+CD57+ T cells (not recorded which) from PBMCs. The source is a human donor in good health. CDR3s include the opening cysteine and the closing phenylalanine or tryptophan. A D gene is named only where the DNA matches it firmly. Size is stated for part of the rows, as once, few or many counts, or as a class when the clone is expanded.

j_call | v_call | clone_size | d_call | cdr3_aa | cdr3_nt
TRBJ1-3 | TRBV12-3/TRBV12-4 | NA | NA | CASSLAGDRGTIYF | TGTGCCAGCAGTTTAGCAGGGGATAGAGGCACCATATATTTT
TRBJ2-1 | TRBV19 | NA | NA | CASKGGGYNEQFF | TGTGCCAGTAAGGGGGGTGGCTACAATGAGCAGTTCTTC
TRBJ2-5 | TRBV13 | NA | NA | CASSLGATETQYF | TGTGCCAGCAGCTTAGGCGCAACAGAGACCCAGTACTTC
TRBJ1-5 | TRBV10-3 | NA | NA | CASSERNKYQPQHF | TGTGCCAGCAGTGAACGGAACAAATATCAGCCCCAGCATTTT
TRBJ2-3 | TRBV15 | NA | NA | CATSRDQGSLGDTQYF | TGTGCCACCAGCAGAGATCAAGGCTCTTTGGGGGATACGCAGTATTTT
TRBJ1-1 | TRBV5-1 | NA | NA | CASSLGPSGAFF | TGCGCCAGCAGCTTGGGACCCTCTGGAGCTTTCTTT
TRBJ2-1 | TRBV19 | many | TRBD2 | CASSMTGGINEQFF | TGTGCCAGTAGTATGACGGGAGGCATCAATGAGCAGTTCTTC
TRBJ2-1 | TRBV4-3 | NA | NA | CASSQDWAREQFF | TGCGCCAGCAGCCAAGATTGGGCACGTGAGCAGTTCTTC
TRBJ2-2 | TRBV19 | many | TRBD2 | CASSIRLAGASGGELFF | TGTGCCAGTAGTATTAGGCTAGCGGGAGCGTCGGGCGGGGAGCTGTTTTTT
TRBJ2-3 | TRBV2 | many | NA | CASSEGFGITDTQYF | TGTGCCAGCAGTGAAGGCTTTGGGATCACAGATACGCAGTATTTT
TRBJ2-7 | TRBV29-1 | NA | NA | CSGLGTQGGEQYF | TGCAGCGGCCTCGGGACGCAGGGCGGGGAGCAGTACTTC
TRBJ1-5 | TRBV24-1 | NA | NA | CATSDFQHF | TGTGCCACCAGTGATTTCCAGCATTTT